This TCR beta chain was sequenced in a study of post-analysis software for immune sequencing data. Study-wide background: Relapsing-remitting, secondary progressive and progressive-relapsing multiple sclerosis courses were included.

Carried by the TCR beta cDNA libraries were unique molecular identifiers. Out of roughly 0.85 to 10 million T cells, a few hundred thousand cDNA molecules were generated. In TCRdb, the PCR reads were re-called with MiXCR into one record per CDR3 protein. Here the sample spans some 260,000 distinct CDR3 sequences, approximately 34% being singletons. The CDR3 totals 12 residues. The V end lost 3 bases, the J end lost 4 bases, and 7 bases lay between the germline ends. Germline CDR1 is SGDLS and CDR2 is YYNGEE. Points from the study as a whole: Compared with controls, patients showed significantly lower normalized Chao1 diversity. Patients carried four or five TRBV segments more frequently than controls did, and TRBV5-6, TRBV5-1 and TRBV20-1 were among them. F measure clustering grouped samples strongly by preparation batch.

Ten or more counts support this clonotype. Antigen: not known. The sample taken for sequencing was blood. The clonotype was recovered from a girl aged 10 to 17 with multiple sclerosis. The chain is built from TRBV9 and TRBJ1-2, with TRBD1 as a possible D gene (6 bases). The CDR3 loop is CASSDRVYGYTF. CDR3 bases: TGTGCCAGCAGCGACAGGGTCTATGGCTACACCTTC.